A selection of T cell receptor beta chains follows, all from one sample in a study of control samples from healthy donors and cancer patients. Clones were read by immunoSEQ multiplex PCR, and TCRdb kept only the in-frame ones, dropping some. The table shows about 110,000 clones, with roughly 89% occurring only once. Sequencing was performed on blood. Receptors were obtained from a woman aged 45 to 65 in good health. Both conserved end residues are part of each CDR3. D genes are given only for firm matches. Clone sizes are given selectively: once, few, many, or a class where the clone is expanded.

TRBV5-1	TRBD1	once	15	TRBJ1-1	CASSTPDRVNTEAFF	TGCGCCAGCAGCACTCCGGACAGGGTGAACACTGAAGCTTTCTTT
TRBV7-9	NA	NA	17	TRBJ2-7	CAVKGTELMGTIYEQYF	TGTGCCGTTAAGGGGACAGAATTGATGGGGACTATATACGAGCAGTACTTC
TRBV7-9	NA	NA	16	TRBJ2-5	CASSLEGDTRGETQYF	TGTGCCAGCAGCTTAGAGGGGGACACCCGAGGGGAGACCCAGTACTTC
TRBV2	NA	NA	11	TRBJ2-5	CASSDLETQYF	TGTGCCAGCAGTGATTTGGAGACCCAGTACTTC
TRBV11-2	NA	NA	17	TRBJ1-2	CASSPQTLAGQVHGYTF	TGTGCCAGCAGCCCACAAACCTTAGCGGGGCAAGTCCATGGCTACACCTTC
TRBV7-2	NA	NA	15	TRBJ1-1	CASSFQGTMNTEAFF	TGTGCCAGCAGCTTTCAGGGGACCATGAACACTGAAGCTTTCTTT
TRBV3-1/TRBV3-2	TRBD2	once	18	TRBJ2-1	CASSQKGLASGTYNEQFF	TGTGCCAGCAGCCAAAAGGGCCTCGCTAGCGGGACCTACAATGAGCAGTTCTTC
TRBV4-3	TRBD2	NA	16	TRBJ2-2	CASSPGTSGTPGELFF	TGCGCCAGCAGCCCCGGGACTAGCGGGACTCCCGGGGAGCTGTTTTTT
TRBV6-5	TRBD1	NA	15	TRBJ2-1	CASSYSGTGYNEQFF	TGTGCCAGCAGTTACTCCGGGACAGGGTACAATGAGCAGTTCTTC
TRBV9	NA	once	14	TRBJ1-1	CASSVAFAYTEAFF	TGTGCCAGCAGCGTAGCTTTTGCGTACACTGAAGCTTTCTTT
TRBV6-2/TRBV6-3	TRBD2	NA	18	TRBJ2-1	CASSYHGLAGGPGGEQFF	TGTGCCAGCAGTTACCATGGACTAGCGGGAGGGCCGGGAGGCGAGCAGTTCTTC
TRBV12-3/TRBV12-4	NA	NA	13	TRBJ1-2	CASSNTRNYGYTF	TGTGCCAGCAGCAACACTCGGAACTATGGCTACACCTTC
TRBV5-3	NA	NA	15	TRBJ2-1	CARSLACGLTNEQFF	TGTGCCAGAAGCTTGGCCTGCGGACTAACAAATGAGCAGTTCTTC
TRBV3-1/TRBV3-2	NA	NA	13	TRBJ1-1	CASNLGGNTEAFF	TGTGCCAGCAACCTGGGAGGGAACACTGAAGCTTTCTTT
TRBV3-1/TRBV3-2	NA	NA	14	TRBJ2-2	CASSLAGNTGELFF	TGTGCCAGCAGCCTTGCAGGGAACACCGGGGAGCTGTTTTTT
TRBV4-3	NA	NA	16	TRBJ2-1	CASSQEGQAWLNEQFF	TGCGCCAGCAGCCAAGAAGGTCAAGCTTGGCTAAATGAGCAGTTCTTC
TRBV19	NA	NA	13	TRBJ2-1	CASSISGHNEQFF	TGTGCCAGTAGTATTTCTGGACACAATGAGCAGTTCTTC
TRBV19	TRBD1	NA	17	TRBJ1-1	CASNPGQGDFKNTEAFF	TGTGCCAGTAACCCGGGACAGGGGGATTTCAAGAACACTGAAGCTTTCTTT
TRBV9	TRBD2	NA	15	TRBJ2-1	CASSVGSSGGNEQFF	TGTGCCAGCAGCGTAGGTAGTAGCGGGGGGAATGAGCAGTTCTTC
TRBV24-1	NA	once	12	TRBJ1-1	CATSSDSDKAFF	TGTGCCACCAGTTCCGACTCTGATAAAGCTTTCTTT
TRBV6-2/TRBV6-3	TRBD2	NA	17	TRBJ2-5	CASSYGRLAAGGETQYF	TGTGCCAGCAGTTACGGCCGACTAGCGGCGGGCGGAGAGACCCAGTACTTC
TRBV5-1	TRBD1	NA	14	TRBJ1-4	CASSRGQGYEKLFF	TGCGCCAGCAGCCGGGGACAGGGGTACGAAAAACTGTTTTTT
TRBV4-1	TRBD1	NA	14	TRBJ1-5	CASSRRQGLQPQHF	TGCGCCAGCAGCCGAAGACAGGGGTTGCAGCCCCAGCATTTT
TRBV27	TRBD2	NA	15	TRBJ2-1	CASSPRRTSGDEQFF	TGTGCCAGCAGTCCCCGCAGGACTAGCGGGGATGAGCAGTTCTTC
TRBV12-3/TRBV12-4	NA	NA	13	TRBJ1-2	CASTALLNYGYTF	TGTGCCAGCACCGCCCTGCTTAACTATGGCTACACCTTC
TRBV18	NA	NA	14	TRBJ1-1	CASSPDRMNTEAFF	TGTGCCAGCTCACCGGACAGAATGAACACTGAAGCTTTCTTT
TRBV30	NA	NA	13	TRBJ2-7	CAWGHLSSYEQYF	TGTGCCTGGGGGCATCTCTCCTCCTACGAGCAGTACTTC
TRBV5-4	TRBD2	NA	13	TRBJ2-1	CASSQGLKVEQFF	TGTGCCAGCAGCCAGGGACTAAAGGTTGAGCAGTTCTTC
TRBV19	NA	NA	12	TRBJ1-2	CASKGIFYGYTF	TGTGCCAGCAAGGGGATCTTCTATGGCTACACCTTC
TRBV3-1/TRBV3-2	TRBD2	NA	17	TRBJ2-1	CASSQEDSGRAYNEQFF	TGTGCCAGCAGCCAAGAAGATAGCGGGAGGGCCTACAATGAGCAGTTCTTC
TRBV18	NA	few	15	TRBJ2-2	CASSSQGSDTGELFF	TGTGCCAGCTCGTCACAGGGATCGGACACCGGGGAGCTGTTTTTT
TRBV19	NA	NA	12	TRBJ2-2	CASSIRGVSLFF	TGTGCCAGTAGTATAAGGGGGGTGTCGCTGTTTTTT
TRBV9	TRBD2	NA	15	TRBJ2-1	CASSPGGGPYNEQFF	TGTGCCAGCAGCCCGGGGGGAGGGCCCTACAATGAGCAGTTCTTC
TRBV7-3	NA	NA	18	TRBJ1-1	CASSLYGSVRGLGTEAFF	TGTGCCAGCAGCTTATACGGCTCAGTAAGGGGACTCGGCACTGAAGCTTTCTTT
TRBV18	TRBD1	NA	14	TRBJ2-7	CASSPDRTRYEQYF	TGTGCCAGCTCACCGGACAGGACCAGATACGAGCAGTACTTC
TRBV5-1	NA	NA	12	TRBJ2-1	CASSLLGNEQFF	TGCGCCAGCAGCTTGCTCGGCAATGAGCAGTTCTTC
TRBV7-6	TRBD1	NA	16	TRBJ2-2	CASSFRRQGGTGELFF	TGTGCCAGCAGCTTTCGCCGACAGGGTGGAACCGGGGAGCTGTTTTTT